This T cell receptor beta chain originates from a study of cytomegalovirus exposure and HLA in healthy donors. General observations from the study: The study recorded 164 TCR beta chains that were cytomegalovirus-associated. Per a later analysis, 16,951 TCR beta sequences showed association with HLA alleles at 0.05 false discovery rate.

At collection, donors were nominally healthy, but unrecorded immune exposures were probable. V lost 3 bases and J lost 6, with 15 bases in between. CDR3 length: 15 residues. CDR1 is LGHNA and CDR2 is YNFKEQ in the germline V gene. Primers included in the PCR were 60 Vbeta and 13 Jbeta primers. Some clones are missing from TCRdb's copy, which holds only in-frame ones; the method was immunoSEQ multiplex PCR. The sample yields 150,000 to 200,000 clones, around 83% seen once. Turning to this clone: Its specificity is unknown.

The chain couples TRBV4-2 to TRBJ2-1; D may be TRBD2 (6 bases). The source is a woman aged 18-29 years in good health and CMV-seronegative. Specimen: PBMCs. The CDR3 region is CASSHGGLLGNEQFF. The CDR3 region has the DNA TGTGCCAGCAGCCACGGGGGACTCTTGGGCAATGAGCAGTTCTTC.